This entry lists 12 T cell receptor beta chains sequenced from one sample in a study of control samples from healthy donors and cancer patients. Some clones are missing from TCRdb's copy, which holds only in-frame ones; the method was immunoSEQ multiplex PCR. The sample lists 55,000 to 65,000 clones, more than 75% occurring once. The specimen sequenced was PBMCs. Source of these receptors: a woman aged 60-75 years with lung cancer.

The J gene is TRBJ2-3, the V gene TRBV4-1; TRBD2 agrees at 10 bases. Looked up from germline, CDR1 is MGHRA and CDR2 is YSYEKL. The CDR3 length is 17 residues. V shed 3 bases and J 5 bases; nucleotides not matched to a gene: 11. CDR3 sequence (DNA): TGCGCCAGCAGCCAGCACCAGGCTAGCGGGAGTCAAGATACGCAGTATTTT. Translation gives CASSQHQASGSQDTQYF.

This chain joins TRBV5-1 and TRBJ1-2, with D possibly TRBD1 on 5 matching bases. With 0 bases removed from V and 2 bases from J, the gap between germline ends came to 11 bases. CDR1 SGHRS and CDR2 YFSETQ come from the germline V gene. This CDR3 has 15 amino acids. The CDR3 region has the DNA TGCGCCAGCAGCTTGGGGGGGATGTTCAACTATGGCTACACCTTC. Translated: CASSLGGMFNYGYTF.

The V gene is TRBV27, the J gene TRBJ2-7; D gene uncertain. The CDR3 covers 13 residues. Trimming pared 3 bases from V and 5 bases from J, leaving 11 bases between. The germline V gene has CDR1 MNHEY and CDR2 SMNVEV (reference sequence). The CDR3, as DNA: TGTGCCAGCAGTTTGTCATCAGTCCACGAGCAGTACTTC. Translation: CASSLSSVHEQYF.

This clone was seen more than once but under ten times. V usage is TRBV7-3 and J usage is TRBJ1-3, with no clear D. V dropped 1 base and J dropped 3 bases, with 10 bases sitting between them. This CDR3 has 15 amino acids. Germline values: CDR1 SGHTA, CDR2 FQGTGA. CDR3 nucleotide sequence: TGTGCCAGCAGCTTAAGACCCGACCTTGGAAACACCATATATTTT. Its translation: CASSLRPDLGNTIYF. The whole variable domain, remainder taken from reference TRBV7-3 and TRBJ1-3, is GAGVSQTPSNKVTEKGKYVELRCDPISGHTALYWYRQSLGQGPEFLIYFQGTGAADDSGLPNDRFFAVRPEGSVSTLKIQRTERGDSAVYLCASSLRPDLGNTIYFGEGSWLTVV.

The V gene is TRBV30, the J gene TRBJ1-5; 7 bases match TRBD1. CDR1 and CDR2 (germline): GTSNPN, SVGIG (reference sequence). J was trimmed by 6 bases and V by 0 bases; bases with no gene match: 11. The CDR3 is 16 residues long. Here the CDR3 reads CAWSVPRAGGGQPQHF. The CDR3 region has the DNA TGTGCCTGGAGTGTACCTAGGGCAGGGGGAGGTCAGCCCCAGCATTTT.

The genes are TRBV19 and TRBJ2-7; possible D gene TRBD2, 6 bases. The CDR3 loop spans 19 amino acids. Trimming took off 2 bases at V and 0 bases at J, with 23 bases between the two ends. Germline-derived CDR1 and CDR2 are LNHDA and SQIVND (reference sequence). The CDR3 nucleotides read TGTGCCAGTAGTATACGGAGGGGCGGCGGCCCCGCCTTCTCCTACGAGCAGTACTTC. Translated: CASSIRRGGGPAFSYEQYF.

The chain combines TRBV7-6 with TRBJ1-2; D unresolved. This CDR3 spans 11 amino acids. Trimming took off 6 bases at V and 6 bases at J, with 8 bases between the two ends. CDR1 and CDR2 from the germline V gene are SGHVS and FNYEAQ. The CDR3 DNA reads TGTGCCAGCAGATCCGGCGATGGCTACACCTTC. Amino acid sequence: CASRSGDGYTF.

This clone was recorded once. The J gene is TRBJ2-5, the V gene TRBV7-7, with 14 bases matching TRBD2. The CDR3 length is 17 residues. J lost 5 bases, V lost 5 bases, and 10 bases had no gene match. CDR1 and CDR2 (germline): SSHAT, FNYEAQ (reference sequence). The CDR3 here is CASSSLGTSGSSETQYF. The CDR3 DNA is TGTGCCAGCAGCAGCCTAGGGACTAGCGGGAGTTCGGAGACCCAGTACTTC.

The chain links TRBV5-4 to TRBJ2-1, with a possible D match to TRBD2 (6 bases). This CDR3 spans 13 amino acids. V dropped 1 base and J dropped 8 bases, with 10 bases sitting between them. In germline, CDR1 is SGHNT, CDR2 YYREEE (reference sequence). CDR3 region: CASSLIGGDEQFF. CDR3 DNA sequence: TGTGCCAGCAGCTTGATCGGGGGAGATGAGCAGTTCTTC.

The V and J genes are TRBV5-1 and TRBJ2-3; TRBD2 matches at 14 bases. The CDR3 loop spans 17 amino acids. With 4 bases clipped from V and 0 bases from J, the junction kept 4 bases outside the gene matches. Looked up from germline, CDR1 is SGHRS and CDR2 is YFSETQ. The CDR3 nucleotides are TGCGCCAGCAGCAAGGGACTAGCGGGGGCTAGCACAGATACGCAGTATTTT. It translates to CASSKGLAGASTDTQYF.

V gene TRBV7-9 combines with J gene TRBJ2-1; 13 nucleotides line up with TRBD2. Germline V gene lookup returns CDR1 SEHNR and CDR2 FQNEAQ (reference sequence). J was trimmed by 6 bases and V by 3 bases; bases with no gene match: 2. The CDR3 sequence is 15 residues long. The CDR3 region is CASSFTSGRGNEQFF. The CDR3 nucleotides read TGTGCCAGCAGCTTTACTAGCGGGAGGGGCAATGAGCAGTTCTTC.

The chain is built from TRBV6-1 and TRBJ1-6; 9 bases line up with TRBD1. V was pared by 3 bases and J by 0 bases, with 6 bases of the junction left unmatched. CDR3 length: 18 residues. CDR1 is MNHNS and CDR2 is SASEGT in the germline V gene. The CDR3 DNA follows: TGTGCCAGCAGTGACAGGGACAGGGCCGGCTCCTATAATTCACCCCTCCACTTT. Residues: CASSDRDRAGSYNSPLHF.